Given below is one T cell receptor (beta chain) in context. The antigen remains unidentified. CDR1 is MDHEN, CDR2 SYDVKM, per germline. CDR3 length: 14 residues. V shed 6 bases, J shed 4 bases, and the junction held 5 bases outside the gene matches. The sample belongs to a study of shared clonotypes between healthy human individuals. Findings and caveats of the study: The authors sampled blood alone, and tissue repertoires likely differ. Rarefaction gave evidence that sorted-subset sequencing remained incomplete despite large depth.

From CD4+ cells came CD45RA+ naive and CD45RA-negative memory subsets. The DNA input per sorted-subset replicate PCR was 200 ng, corresponding to roughly 30,000 T cell genomes. Only in-frame clones appear in the TCRdb table, and some are missing; sequencing was by immunoSEQ multiplex PCR. This table holds over a million clones, approximately 98% found once. This TCR derives from a man younger than 40 in good health. J is TRBJ1-5 and V is TRBV28; 8 bases fit TRBD1. Sequencing was done on a sample of naive CD4+ T cells sorted from blood. Subset here: CD45RA+ positively selected. The CDR3 protein is CASRRTGRNQPQHF. In DNA form, the CDR3 reads TGTGCCAGCAGGAGGACAGGGCGAAATCAGCCCCAGCATTTT.